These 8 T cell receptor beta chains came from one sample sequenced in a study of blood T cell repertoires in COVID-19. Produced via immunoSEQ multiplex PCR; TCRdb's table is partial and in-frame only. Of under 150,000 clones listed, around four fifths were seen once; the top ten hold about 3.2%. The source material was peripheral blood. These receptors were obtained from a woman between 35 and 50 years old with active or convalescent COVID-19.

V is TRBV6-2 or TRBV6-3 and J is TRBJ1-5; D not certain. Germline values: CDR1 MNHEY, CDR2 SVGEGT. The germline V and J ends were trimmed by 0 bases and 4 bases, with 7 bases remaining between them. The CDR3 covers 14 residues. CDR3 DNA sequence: TGTGCCAGCAGTTACTCCAGTAAAAATCAGCCCCAGCATTTT. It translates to CASSYSSKNQPQHF.

CDR3: CASADLLAGVETQYF. DNA for the CDR3: TGTGCTAGTGCCGACCTTCTAGCGGGGGTCGAGACCCAGTACTTC. This chain uses TRBV12-5 with TRBJ2-5, with 10 bases fitting TRBD2. The J segment lost 5 bases and the V segment lost 7 bases, leaving 10 bases of the junction unmatched. CDR1 is LGHNT and CDR2 is FRNRAP in the germline V gene. This CDR3 region has 15 residues.

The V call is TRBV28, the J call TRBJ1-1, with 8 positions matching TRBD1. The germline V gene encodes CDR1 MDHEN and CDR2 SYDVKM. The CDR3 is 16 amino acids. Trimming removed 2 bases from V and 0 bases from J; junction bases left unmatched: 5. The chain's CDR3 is CASSLGGTGVNTEAFF. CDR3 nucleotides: TGTGCCAGCAGTTTAGGGGGGACAGGAGTGAACACTGAAGCTTTCTTT.

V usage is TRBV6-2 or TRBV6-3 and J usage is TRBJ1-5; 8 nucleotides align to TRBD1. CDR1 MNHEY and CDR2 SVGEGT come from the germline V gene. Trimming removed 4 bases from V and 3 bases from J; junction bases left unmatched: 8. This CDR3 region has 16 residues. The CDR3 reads CASSSRTGHDNQPQHF. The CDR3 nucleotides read TGTGCCAGCAGTTCTCGGACAGGGCATGACAATCAGCCCCAGCATTTT.

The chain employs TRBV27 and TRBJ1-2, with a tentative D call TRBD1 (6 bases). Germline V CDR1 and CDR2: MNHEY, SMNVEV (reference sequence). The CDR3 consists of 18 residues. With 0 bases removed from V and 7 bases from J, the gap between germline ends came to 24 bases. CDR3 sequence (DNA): TGTGCCAGCAGTTTATCGGCGGGGGGCGTTGGGTTTAAGAGTGGCTACACCTTC. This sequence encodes CASSLSAGGVGFKSGYTF.

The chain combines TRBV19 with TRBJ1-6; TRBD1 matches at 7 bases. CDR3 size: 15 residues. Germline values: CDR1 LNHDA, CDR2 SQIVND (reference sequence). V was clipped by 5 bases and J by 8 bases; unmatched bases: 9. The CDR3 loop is CASSPQGIRDSPLHF. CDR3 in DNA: TGTGCCAGTAGTCCACAGGGGATAAGGGATTCACCCCTCCACTTT.

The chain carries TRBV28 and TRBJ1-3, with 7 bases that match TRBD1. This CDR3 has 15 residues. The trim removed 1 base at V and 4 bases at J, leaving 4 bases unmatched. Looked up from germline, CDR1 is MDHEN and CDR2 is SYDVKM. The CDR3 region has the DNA TGTGCCAGCAGTTTATTCACAGGGGCAGGAAACACCATATATTTT. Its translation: CASSLFTGAGNTIYF.

The CDR3 is CASSLYAPQGFLDNQPQHF. DNA for the CDR3: TGTGCCAGCAGTTTATACGCGCCCCAGGGGTTTCTTGACAATCAGCCCCAGCATTTT. The J gene is TRBJ1-5, the V gene TRBV27; perhaps TRBD1 as D (6 bases). CDR3 size: 19 residues. The V end was cut by 1 base, the J end by 3 bases, with 22 bases between. Germline lookup yields CDR1 MNHEY and CDR2 SMNVEV (reference sequence).